Listed here are 28 T cell receptor beta chains from one sample, sequenced in a study of T cell changes during pregnancy in multiple sclerosis. Profiled with immunoSEQ multiplex PCR; TCRdb holds only in-frame clones, not every one. The sample lists 50,000 to 65,000 clones, around 91% occurring once. The sequencing used peripheral blood, collected after pregnancy. The receptors derive from a female donor with multiple sclerosis, enrolled in a pregnancy study.

This clone is a singleton in its sample. The rearrangement links TRBV11-1 to TRBJ2-7; D ambiguous. Trimming pared 5 bases from V and 5 bases from J, leaving 13 bases between. CDR3 length: 13 amino acids. The V gene's germline CDR1 is SGHAT and CDR2 FQDESV (reference sequence). The CDR3 reads CASSRDLTDEQYF. DNA of the CDR3: TGTGCCAGCAGCCGCGACTTGACCGACGAGCAGTACTTC.

The chain is built from TRBV6-6 and TRBJ2-7, with D tentatively TRBD1 (6 bases). CDR3 length: 14 amino acids. The ends were cut back, 7 bases at V and 2 bases at J, with 15 bases in the middle. Germline assignment: CDR1 MNHNY and CDR2 SVGAGI (reference sequence). The CDR3 spells CASNTGPWAYEQYF. The CDR3 nucleotides read TGTGCCAGCAATACAGGGCCTTGGGCCTACGAGCAGTACTTC.

CDR3 sequence reads: CASSLGQLHFATNEKLFF. The CDR3 DNA follows: TGTGCCAGCAGCTTGGGACAGCTACACTTTGCAACTAATGAAAAACTGTTTTTT. The J gene is TRBJ1-4, the V gene TRBV5-5; D may be TRBD1 (5 bases). Trimming stripped 0 bases from V and 0 bases from J, with 15 bases between. The CDR3 runs 18 residues. Germline V gene data show CDR1 as SGHKS and CDR2 as YYEKEE (reference sequence).

CDR3 DNA sequence: TGTGCCAGCAACGAAGAGGGGTGGGGGGTTGGAAACATTCAGTACTTC. It encodes CASNEEGWGVGNIQYF. The chain joins TRBV2 to TRBJ2-4; D is possibly TRBD2 (6 bases). Trimming left V 7 bases short and J 6 bases short, with 22 bases between. This CDR3 has 16 amino acids. Germline CDR1 reads SNHLY; CDR2 reads FYNNEI.

V usage is TRBV27 and J usage is TRBJ1-5; D is undetermined. CDR3 length: 18 residues. V was cut by 0 bases and J by 7 bases, with 22 bases left in between. Germline lookup yields CDR1 MNHEY and CDR2 SMNVEV (reference sequence). The CDR3 DNA sequence: TGTGCCAGCAGTTTATCGATGGTGGGTGTCTGGGGAGACCAGCCCCAGCATTTT. This sequence encodes CASSLSMVGVWGDQPQHF.

The chain combines TRBV7-3 with TRBJ2-2; 10 positions match TRBD1. V shed 0 bases and J 6 bases; nucleotides not matched to a gene: 1. The CDR3 is made up of 15 amino acids. Germline V CDR1 and CDR2: SGHTA, FQGTGA. The CDR3 here is CASSLTGQGAGELFF. Here the CDR3 DNA reads TGTGCCAGCAGCTTAACAGGACAGGGGGCCGGGGAGCTGTTTTTT.

V and J are TRBV28 and TRBJ2-7, with a tentative D call TRBD1 (7 bases). CDR3 length: 15 amino acids. V lost 5 bases, J lost 0 bases, and 14 bases lay in between. Germline V CDR1 and CDR2: MDHEN, SYDVKM. The CDR3 DNA reads TGTGCCAGCAGTCTTCTGCAGGGGGGCTCCTACGAGCAGTACTTC. Its protein product is CASSLLQGGSYEQYF.

The DNA of the CDR3 is TGTGCCAGCAGCCGAGGTCGGGGGGGTGGTGCAGATACGCAGTATTTT. Protein sequence: CASSRGRGGGADTQYF. V is TRBV13 and J is TRBJ2-3, with 8 bases identical to TRBD2. Germline trimming cut 5 bases from V and 4 bases from J; bases unmatched to any gene: 11. The germline CDR1 and CDR2 sequences are PRHDT and FYEKMQ (reference sequence). This CDR3 is built from 16 residues.

The chain uses TRBV6-1 and TRBJ1-2; possible D gene TRBD1, 6 bases. The CDR3 consists of 14 residues. Per the germline V gene, CDR1 is MNHNS and CDR2 is SASEGT. The germline V and J ends were trimmed by 7 bases and 3 bases, with 15 bases remaining between them. The CDR3: CASTFGGADYGYTF. DNA for the CDR3: TGTGCCAGCACCTTTGGGGGCGCCGACTATGGCTACACCTTC.

The chain joins TRBV27 to TRBJ2-3; D is possibly TRBD2 (6 bases). V gave up 6 bases and J gave up 0 bases, with 10 bases separating them. CDR1 and CDR2 (germline): MNHEY, SMNVEV (reference sequence). This CDR3 is 14 amino acids long. The DNA for the CDR3 is TGTGCCAGCAGACGGGGGAGGAGCACAGATACGCAGTATTTT. As protein: CASRRGRSTDTQYF.

This clone has just one count. In DNA form, the CDR3 reads TGTGCCAGCACCTCCGGACAGGGGGCCGAAGCTTTCTTT. Residues: CASTSGQGAEAFF. The chain couples TRBV7-3 to TRBJ1-1; 11 bases fit TRBD1. Per germline, CDR1 SGHTA and CDR2 FQGTGA. Trimming cost V 7 bases and J 8 bases; bases outside gene matches: 6. The CDR3 is made up of 13 amino acids.

The chain has TRBV7-3 and TRBJ2-2; 11 bases map to TRBD2. Germline CDR1 reads SGHTA; CDR2 reads FQGTGA. This CDR3 contains 15 residues. J gave up 3 bases and V 5 bases, and 2 bases lay outside the gene matches. CDR3 nucleotide sequence: TGTGCCAGCAGCCGACTAGCGGGGCACACCGGGGAGCTGTTTTTT. Translation: CASSRLAGHTGELFF.

The V and J genes are TRBV11-2 and TRBJ1-3; D is unresolved. This CDR3 has 13 amino acids. The V end was cut by 1 base, the J end by 13 bases, with 14 bases between. Germline-derived CDR1 and CDR2 are SGHAT and FQNNGV. The DNA of the CDR3 is TGTGCCAGCAGCTTAGCACGTCCGACCGGGATATATTTT. This translates into CASSLARPTGIYF.

This clone appeared once. The chain joins TRBV5-5 to TRBJ2-3, with a weak D call TRBD1 (6 bases). Germline assignment: CDR1 SGHKS and CDR2 YYEKEE (reference sequence). This CDR3 contains 17 residues. V was trimmed by 1 base and J by 1 base, leaving 16 bases between them. CDR3 in DNA: TGTGCCAGCAGCTTGTTTCAGGGGATGGAAGGCACAGATACGCAGTATTTT. It is translated as CASSLFQGMEGTDTQYF.

The V and J genes are TRBV5-1 and TRBJ2-3, with 7 bases matching TRBD2. The V and J ends lost 1 base and 6 bases, in that order; junction bases with no gene match: 2. Looked up from germline, CDR1 is SGHRS and CDR2 is YFSETQ. The CDR3 extends over 13 amino acids. Here the CDR3 reads CASSLSAGDTQYF. The CDR3 DNA reads as TGCGCCAGCAGCTTGTCAGCGGGGGATACGCAGTATTTT.

This sequence joins TRBV28 and TRBJ2-7; TRBD1 might be the D (5 bases). The ends were cut back, 2 bases at V and 3 bases at J, with 11 bases in the middle. Germline loops: CDR1 MDHEN, CDR2 SYDVKM. This CDR3 has 14 amino acids. The CDR3 region has the DNA TGTGCCAGCAGTTTAGGCGGCAGGGTCTACGAGCAGTACTTC. The encoded protein is CASSLGGRVYEQYF.

The chain employs TRBV5-1 and TRBJ2-7; no definite D call. Germline V gene data show CDR1 as SGHRS and CDR2 as YFSETQ. Trimming removed 2 bases at V and 1 base at J, with 10 bases between. The CDR3 covers 14 residues. CDR3 amino acids: CASSFHPDSYEQYF. In nucleotides, the CDR3 is TGCGCCAGCAGCTTCCACCCAGATTCCTACGAGCAGTACTTC.

This chain links TRBV7-3 with TRBJ2-5; the D gene is possibly TRBD2 (7 bases). Germline V gene data show CDR1 as SGHTA and CDR2 as FQGTGA. V lost 3 bases to trimming and J lost 4 bases, with 15 bases between them. The CDR3 runs to 15 residues. The CDR3 nucleotides read TGTGCCAGCAGCTTCAACCGGGGGGCGGGAGAGACCCAGTACTTC. Translating it yields CASSFNRGAGETQYF.

The chain carries TRBV7-2 and TRBJ1-2, with D hard to call. Germline V lookup: CDR1 SGHTA, CDR2 FQGNSA. The V and J ends lost 1 base and 0 bases respectively, with 12 bases between them. The CDR3 is made up of 16 amino acids. CDR3 amino acids: CASSLDWAVTNYGYTF. The DNA of the CDR3 is TGTGCCAGCAGCTTAGATTGGGCAGTTACTAACTATGGCTACACCTTC.

The chain employs TRBV5-6 and TRBJ1-1, with 7 bases identical to TRBD1. Germline V CDR1 and CDR2: SGHDT, YYEEEE. The V and J ends lost 1 base and 1 base, in that order; junction bases with no gene match: 4. The CDR3 runs to 15 residues. The DNA for the CDR3 is TGTGCCAGCAGCTTGCTGGGACAGCCGAACACTGAAGCTTTCTTT. This translates into CASSLLGQPNTEAFF.

The chain recombines TRBV6-5 with TRBJ2-5, with D possibly being TRBD1 (6 bases). Germline-derived CDR1 and CDR2 are MNHEY and SVGAGI. The germline V and J ends were trimmed by 0 bases and 3 bases, with 14 bases remaining between them. CDR3 length: 16 amino acids. The DNA of the CDR3 is TGTGCCAGCAGTTACTCCAGGGGATCGCCCGAAGAGACCCAGTACTTC. Residues: CASSYSRGSPEETQYF.

V usage is TRBV6-6 and J usage is TRBJ2-7; 9 nucleotides align to TRBD1. The CDR3 extends over 14 amino acids. With 7 bases clipped from V and 3 bases from J, the junction kept 7 bases outside the gene matches. CDR1 is MNHNY and CDR2 is SVGAGI in the germline V gene (reference sequence). The CDR3 DNA sequence: TGTGCCAGCACATTCCGGGACAGGGTCTACGAGCAGTACTTC. As protein: CASTFRDRVYEQYF.

The V gene is TRBV6-4, the J gene TRBJ2-2; 9 bases are a match to TRBD2. Unmatched junction bases numbered 3, after V lost 4 bases and J lost 3 bases. Germline V gene sequence: CDR1 MRHNA, CDR2 SNTAGT. CDR3 length equals 15 residues. The CDR3 reads CASSVSSGDTGELFF. CDR3 coding DNA: TGTGCCAGCAGTGTGTCTAGCGGGGACACCGGGGAGCTGTTTTTT.

This chain connects TRBV5-8 to TRBJ1-2, with 8 bases fitting TRBD1. Unmatched junction bases numbered 2, after V lost 0 bases and J lost 4 bases. The germline V gene has CDR1 SGHTS and CDR2 YDEGEE. This CDR3 comprises 14 residues. CDR3 amino acids: CASSLGRGLYGYTF. CDR3 coding DNA: TGTGCCAGCAGCTTGGGCAGGGGGCTCTATGGCTACACCTTC.

The CDR3 sequence: CASHYNTEAFF. In nucleotides, the CDR3 is TGCGCCAGCCACTATAACACTGAAGCTTTCTTT. The rearrangement joins TRBV5-1 to TRBJ1-1; D gene ambiguous. The V end was cut by 7 bases, the J end by 2 bases, with 6 bases between. Germline V gene sequence: CDR1 SGHRS, CDR2 YFSETQ. This CDR3 spans 11 amino acids.

The chain carries TRBV5-4 and TRBJ2-7; 9 bases align to TRBD1. The V segment lost 4 bases and the J segment 0 bases; nucleotides outside the gene matches: 5. The CDR3 consists of 15 residues. Germline V gives CDR1 SGHNT, CDR2 YYREEE (reference sequence). The CDR3 loop reads CASSRTDRGSYEQYF. The CDR3 DNA sequence: TGTGCCAGCAGCCGAACGGACAGGGGCTCCTACGAGCAGTACTTC.

The rearrangement uses TRBV7-2 and TRBJ2-5; 11 bases map to TRBD2. J lost 4 bases, V lost 5 bases, and 12 bases had no gene match. Germline V lookup: CDR1 SGHTA, CDR2 FQGNSA. This CDR3 contains 17 residues. CDR3: CASSHDLAGGRRETQYF. The CDR3 DNA reads TGTGCCAGCAGCCACGACTTAGCGGGGGGGCGGAGAGAGACCCAGTACTTC.

This rearrangement joins TRBV2 to TRBJ2-1; 7 bases line up with TRBD2. In germline, CDR1 is SNHLY, CDR2 FYNNEI. V dropped 4 bases and J dropped 5; count of bases not matched to a gene: 5. The CDR3 has 14 amino acids. The CDR3 nucleotides read TGTGCCAGCAGTGGGCGACTAGCAAACAATGAGCAGTTCTTC. Its translation is CASSGRLANNEQFF.